These 18 T cell receptor beta chains share one sample of origin, sequenced in a study of blood T cells in healthy people across ages. A second 7 to 11 cycle PCR used barcoded and J-beta primers. TCRdb redid the calling of the 5' RACE reads with MiXCR, one entry per CDR3 protein. The sample contains about 680,000 distinct CDR3 sequences, roughly 49% of which appear only once. The sequencing sample was made of blood. The receptor source for this set is a woman aged 55-70 years in good health.

The V gene is TRBV18, the J gene TRBJ2-7; perhaps TRBD2 as D (5 bases). Germline V gene data show CDR1 as KGHSH and CDR2 as LQKENI. This CDR3 region has 17 residues. The V and J ends lost 3 bases and 1 base respectively, with 19 bases between them. For the CDR3, the DNA is TGTGCCAGCTCACCGCCAAATTCGGGAATCGGGTCCTACGAGCAGTACTTC. Translated, it gives CASSPPNSGIGSYEQYF.

This clonotype was recorded at least ten times. One junction end disagrees with the germline gene, perhaps due to a read error. The J gene is TRBJ1-2, the V gene TRBV12-3 or TRBV12-4; TRBD1 is a possible D gene (5 bases). The CDR3 covers 13 residues. This CDR3 reads CASSLAGNYGYTF. The CDR3 DNA reads TGTGCCAGCAGCTTAGCAGGGAACTATGGCTACACCTTC.

The CDR3 DNA follows: TGTGCCAGCAGTTGGACAGGGGAAGTAGGCACTGAAGCTTTCTTT. Its translation: CASSWTGEVGTEAFF. The chain joins TRBV28 to TRBJ1-1; TRBD1 agrees at 9 bases. The CDR3 runs 15 residues. The germline gives CDR1 MDHEN, CDR2 SYDVKM. The junction had 7 bases not matched to a gene; V was cut back by 4 bases and J by 4 bases.

This clonotype was seen only once. The chain employs TRBV18 and TRBJ1-4; perhaps TRBD1 as D (5 bases). Germline CDR1 KGHSH, CDR2 LQKENI. Trimming stripped 4 bases from V and 7 bases from J, with 16 bases between. The CDR3 loop spans 15 amino acids. Written as DNA, the CDR3 is TGTGCCAGCTCACGAGACAGCGGGCAAGGTGAAAAACTGTTTTTT. This codes for CASSRDSGQGEKLFF. Full variable domain (rest looked up from reference TRBV18 and TRBJ1-4): NAGVMQNPRHLVRRRGQEARLRCSPMKGHSHVYWYRQLPEEGLKFMVYLQKENIIDESGMPKERFSAEFPKEGPSILRIQQVVRGDSAAYFCASSRDSGQGEKLFFGSGTQLSVL.

The V call is TRBV4-3, the J call TRBJ2-1; no definite D call. The CDR3 totals 15 residues. Germline V gene data show CDR1 as LGHNA and CDR2 as YSLEER. Trimming stripped 6 bases from V and 0 bases from J, with 12 bases between. CDR3: CASSQRSSSYNEQFF. CDR3 nucleotide sequence: TGCGCCAGCAGTCAGAGGTCCAGCTCCTACAATGAGCAGTTCTTC.

This clonotype was seen many times. V and J are TRBV7-2 and TRBJ2-5; 9 nucleotides align to TRBD2. J gave up 2 bases and V 4 bases, and 8 bases lay outside the gene matches. Germline V gene data show CDR1 as SGHTA and CDR2 as FQGNSA. This CDR3 spans 16 amino acids. For the CDR3, the DNA is TGTGCCAGCAGCTCACCTCCGGGACTAGCTCAAGAGACCCAGTACTTC. The encoded protein is CASSSPPGLAQETQYF. Variable domain in full (rest from reference TRBV7-2 and TRBJ2-5): GAGVSQSPSNKVTEKGKDVELRCDPISGHTALYWYRQSLGQGLEFLIYFQGNSAPDKSGLPSDRFSAERTGGSVSTLTIQRTQQEDSAVYLCASSSPPGLAQETQYFGPGTRLLVL.

V is TRBV12-3 or TRBV12-4 and J is TRBJ2-7; D is undetermined. V was clipped by 5 bases and J by 4 bases, with 15 bases between them. This CDR3 comprises 14 residues. The CDR3 DNA reads as TGTGCCAGCAGTCGACCCCCGCCCCCATACGAGCAGTACTTC. It codes for CASSRPPPPYEQYF.

About this clonotype: A much bigger clone sits one base away, suggesting this may be a read error. J is TRBJ2-5 and V is TRBV4-2, with 7 bases matching TRBD2. V was clipped by 0 bases and J by 11 bases; unmatched bases: 24. CDR1 and CDR2 (germline): LGHNA, YNFKEQ. The CDR3 is 19 amino acids. The CDR3 DNA follows: TGTGCCAGCAGCCAAGATACCCTGACTAGCAGGAGGGTTAAGAATGAGCAGTACTTC. It codes for CASSQDTLTSRRVKNEQYF.

The chain recombines TRBV5-1 with TRBJ2-4; D is ambiguous. The end of the DNA is better explained by TRBJ2-5, so the J call may be wrong. CDR1 and CDR2 from the germline V gene are SGHRS and YFSETQ. The CDR3 sequence is 13 residues long. CDR3 region: CASSLVTEETQYF. CDR3 bases: TGCGCCAGCAGCTTGGTTACGGAAGAGACCCAGTACTTC.

This clonotype has more than one count but fewer than ten. The rearrangement links TRBV4-2 to TRBJ2-1, with 10 bases aligning to TRBD1. In germline, CDR1 is LGHNA, CDR2 YNFKEQ. There are 17 residues in the CDR3. V gave up 5 bases and J gave up 6 bases; unmatched junction bases: 13. This chain's CDR3 is CASSDNTRTGGLNEQFF. The CDR3 region has the DNA TGTGCCAGCAGCGACAACACTAGGACAGGGGGGCTCAATGAGCAGTTCTTC.

In this sample, this clonotype turned up a few times. V usage is TRBV20-1 and J usage is TRBJ1-1; D perhaps matches TRBD1 (6 bases). Germline CDR1 is DFQATT and CDR2 is SNEGSKA (reference sequence). V shed 6 bases and J shed 0 bases, with 14 bases lying between them. This CDR3 has 14 amino acids. This chain's CDR3 is CSARTRGLNTEAFF. CDR3 sequence (DNA): TGCAGTGCGAGAACCAGGGGCCTGAACACTGAAGCTTTCTTT.

The chain recombines TRBV5-1 with TRBJ2-1; tentative D call: TRBD2 (6 bases). CDR1 and CDR2 (germline): SGHRS, YFSETQ. Trimming left V 3 bases short and J 4 bases short, with 14 bases between. This CDR3 contains 15 residues. The CDR3 DNA follows: TGCGCCAGCAGCTCCCCCGACGGGGGTTACAATGAGCAGTTCTTC. Protein sequence: CASSSPDGGYNEQFF.

At least ten counts were recorded for this clonotype. The chain has TRBV2 and TRBJ2-7; 11 bases match TRBD2. Germline-derived CDR1 and CDR2 are SNHLY and FYNNEI. V dropped 6 bases and J dropped 5; count of bases not matched to a gene: 9. This CDR3 region has 15 residues. Written as DNA, the CDR3 is TGTGCCAGCAGCAGATTTCTAGCGGGAGGAGACGAGCAGTACTTC. This sequence encodes CASSRFLAGGDEQYF.

This clonotype was seen ten or more times. The V gene is TRBV4-3, the J gene TRBJ2-1, with D possibly TRBD2 on 6 matching bases. V was cut by 4 bases and J by 9 bases, with 16 bases left in between. Germline assignment: CDR1 LGHNA and CDR2 YSLEER. The CDR3 runs to 14 residues. For the CDR3, the DNA is TGCGCCAGCAGCCTAAAGCCGGGAGAGGGTGAGCAGTTCTTC. Protein product: CASSLKPGEGEQFF.

The J gene is TRBJ2-3, the V gene TRBV7-2; D ambiguous. CDR3 length equals 13 residues. Germline V gives CDR1 SGHTA, CDR2 FQGNSA. V lost 4 bases to trimming and J lost 4 bases, with 9 bases between them. CDR3 nucleotide sequence: TGTGCCAGCAGCTATTCCCTAGCAGATACGCAGTATTTT. Its protein product is CASSYSLADTQYF.

The rearrangement links TRBV10-3 to TRBJ2-3, with 7 nucleotides matching TRBD1. Trimming removed 8 bases from V and 3 bases from J; junction bases left unmatched: 8. CDR3 length equals 14 residues. Looked up from germline, CDR1 is ENHRY and CDR2 is SYGVKD. CDR3 region: CAIGTGVITDTQYF. The CDR3 bases are TGTGCCATCGGTACAGGGGTAATTACAGATACGCAGTATTTT.

This clonotype was counted a few times. The V gene is TRBV20-1, the J gene TRBJ2-3; 8 bases agree with TRBD2. Germline V CDR1 and CDR2: DFQATT, SNEGSKA (reference sequence). With V trimmed by 0 bases and J by 5 bases, 7 bases remained unmatched. This CDR3 spans 15 amino acids. The CDR3 DNA is TGCAGTGCTAGAGATCCGACTAGCGTAAGAGATACGCAGTATTTT. Protein product: CSARDPTSVRDTQYF.

To note about this clonotype: An end of the junction differs from the germline gene, which may be a read error. This chain connects TRBV7-3 to TRBJ2-1; 8 bases agree with TRBD1. CDR3 length: 14 residues. In germline, CDR1 is SGHTA, CDR2 FQGTGA. CDR3 nucleotide sequence: TGTGCCAGCAGCTCGGACAGGGCGGACAATAAGCAGTTCTTC. This encodes CASSSDRADNKQFF.